This T cell receptor beta chain comes out of a study of T cell responses to AZD1222 COVID-19 vaccine. Deletions cut 4 bases from V and 6 bases from J, with 9 bases between. The CDR3 contains 11 residues. Germline V gives CDR1 SQVTM, CDR2 ANQGSEA. Details on this clone: Its cognate antigen is unknown.

Whole-study findings and limits: Baseline serology detected seropositivity in only six or seven AZD1222 recipients. Among the donors, most were white British and more were female, and clonal diversity was possibly underestimated. At 160-218 and 743-854, vaccine-associated CD4 TCRs were dominant, and they spanned spike.

Some clones are missing from TCRdb's copy, which holds only in-frame ones; the method was immunoSEQ multiplex PCR. Seen here are about 75,000 clones, around 88% observed once, and the top ten hold 10%. V is TRBV29-1 and J is TRBJ1-1; D gene ambiguous. The TCR originated in an adult who received the MenACWY meningococcal vaccine as a control. This specimen consisted of peripheral blood, obtained 28 days after the second dose of the MenACWY control vaccine. In nucleotides, the CDR3 is TGCAGCGTTGTGGGGTTCGCTGAAGCTTTCTTT. As protein: CSVVGFAEAFF.